One sample yielded the 30 T cell receptor beta chains listed below, sequenced in a study of cytomegalovirus exposure and HLA in healthy donors. A multiplex PCR was run with 60 Vbeta primers and 13 Jbeta primers. Profiling relied on immunoSEQ multiplex PCR, and the TCRdb table lists in-frame clones only, not all of them. The repertoire holds fewer than 200,000 clones, with more than 80% as singletons. The sequencing input was PBMCs. These receptors were collected from a woman aged 18-29 years in good health and CMV-seronegative.

CDR3 coding DNA: TGTGCCAGCACCATAGGACTAGCCGGAAACAATGAGCAGTTCTTC. This codes for CASTIGLAGNNEQFF. The chain joins TRBV5-8 to TRBJ2-1, with 8 bases fitting TRBD2. Germline CDR1 and CDR2: SGHTS and YDEGEE. CDR3 length: 15 amino acids. Trimming cost V 6 bases and J 5 bases; bases outside gene matches: 10.

V and J are TRBV6-1 and TRBJ2-3, with D maybe TRBD2 (7 bases). V dropped 1 base and J dropped 6 bases, with 17 bases sitting between them. CDR1 and CDR2 from the germline V gene are MNHNS and SASEGT. The CDR3 is 16 residues long. CDR3 residues: CASSEGRGGRWDTQYF. CDR3 DNA: TGTGCCAGCAGTGAAGGAAGGGGGGGGCGATGGGATACGCAGTATTTT.

With respect to this clone: In the same sample, other DNA sequences code for this CDR3. This chain joins TRBV18 and TRBJ1-3, with TRBD1 matching over 8 bases. Germline V gene sequence: CDR1 KGHSH, CDR2 LQKENI. V gave up 3 bases and J gave up 4 bases; unmatched junction bases: 2. This CDR3 is 14 amino acids long. The CDR3 protein is CASSPGQGGNTIYF. As DNA, the CDR3 is TGTGCCAGCTCACCCGGACAGGGAGGAAACACCATATATTTT.

CDR3 nucleotides: TGTGCCAGCAGCGCGAGACTAGCGGTAACCTACAATGAGCAGTTCTTC. Residues: CASSARLAVTYNEQFF. This sequence joins TRBV9 and TRBJ2-1; 9 bases map to TRBD2. The V gene end was trimmed by 3 bases and the J gene end by 2 bases; junction bases not matched to a gene: 6. The CDR3 runs to 16 residues. Germline V gene lookup returns CDR1 SGDLS and CDR2 YYNGEE. The full variable domain, in which reference TRBV9 and TRBJ2-1 provide the parts outside the CDR3, is DSGVTQTPKHLITATGQRVTLRCSPRSGDLSVYWYQQSLDQGLQFLIQYYNGEERAKGNILERFSAQQFPDLHSELNLSSLELGDSALYFCASSARLAVTYNEQFFGPGTRLTVL.

The chain links TRBV27 to TRBJ2-1; 7 positions match TRBD2. This CDR3 spans 15 amino acids. Germline trimming cut 0 bases from V and 10 bases from J; bases unmatched to any gene: 9. The V gene's germline CDR1 is MNHEY and CDR2 SMNVEV (reference sequence). This CDR3 is CASSLSASGAGEQFF. CDR3 DNA: TGTGCCAGCAGTTTATCGGCTAGCGGCGCAGGGGAGCAGTTCTTC.

In its sample, this clone was seen once. The rearrangement uses TRBV15 and TRBJ2-5, with TRBD1 matching over 10 bases. V dropped 2 bases and J dropped 3; count of bases not matched to a gene: 3. The CDR3 covers 15 residues. Germline loops: CDR1 LNHNV, CDR2 YYDKDF (reference sequence). CDR3: CATSRWGTGEETQYF. For the CDR3, the DNA is TGTGCCACCAGCAGATGGGGGACAGGGGAAGAGACCCAGTACTTC.

This rearrangement joins TRBV27 to TRBJ2-3, with D possibly matching TRBD1 (5 bases). V was clipped by 4 bases and J by 2 bases, with 13 bases between them. Looked up from germline, CDR1 is MNHEY and CDR2 is SMNVEV (reference sequence). The CDR3 is made up of 15 amino acids. The CDR3 region has the DNA TGTGCCAGCAGTTCGCGACAGCGATACACAGATACGCAGTATTTT. The encoded protein is CASSSRQRYTDTQYF.

This chain connects TRBV2 to TRBJ2-7; TRBD2 agrees at 7 bases. Losses at the gene ends were 6 bases for V and 1 base for J; bases not matched to a gene: 3. The CDR3 sequence is 13 residues long. CDR1 is SNHLY, CDR2 FYNNEI, per germline. The CDR3 nucleotides are TGTGCCAGCAGCGGCGGGAGTTCCTACGAGCAGTACTTC. It codes for CASSGGSSYEQYF.

This clone appeared a few times. Sequence at one end of the junction differs from germline and may be a read error. The chain is built from TRBV7-7 and TRBJ2-5; 7 nucleotides match TRBD1. The germline V gene encodes CDR1 SSHAT and CDR2 FNYEAQ (reference sequence). CDR3 size: 14 residues. The chain's CDR3 is CASSLGAGGETQYF. CDR3 coding DNA: TGTGCTAGCAGCTTAGGGGCAGGGGGAGAGACCCAGTACTTC.

The rearrangement uses TRBV5-1 and TRBJ1-4; tentatively, D is TRBD1 (5 bases). This CDR3 region has 14 residues. V gave up 2 bases and J gave up 3 bases, with 8 bases separating them. Germline CDR1 reads SGHRS; CDR2 reads YFSETQ. In DNA, the CDR3 is TGCGCCAGCAGCTTAGGGGTGGCTAATGAAAAACTGTTTTTT. Translation gives CASSLGVANEKLFF.

This chain joins TRBV27 and TRBJ2-2; perhaps TRBD2 as D (5 bases). Trimming shortened V by 8 bases and J by 4 bases, and 14 bases separated the two germline ends. CDR3 length: 14 amino acids. CDR1 MNHEY and CDR2 SMNVEV come from the germline V gene (reference sequence). The CDR3 region is CASLEGLGTGELFF. The CDR3 region has the DNA TGTGCCAGCCTTGAAGGACTGGGCACCGGGGAGCTGTTTTTT.

The V call is TRBV18, the J call TRBJ2-7; possible D gene TRBD2, 6 bases. Germline CDR1 KGHSH, CDR2 LQKENI. The V end was cut by 0 bases, the J end by 2 bases, with 8 bases between. The CDR3 spans 14 residues. CDR3 DNA sequence: TGTGCCAGCTCACCACCGGGGGGAGCCTACGAGCAGTACTTC. It yields the protein CASSPPGGAYEQYF.

The chain is built from TRBV7-8 and TRBJ2-7; possible D gene TRBD1, 5 bases. Per the germline V gene, CDR1 is SGHVS and CDR2 is FQNEAQ. With 5 bases removed from V and 3 bases from J, the gap between germline ends came to 17 bases. The CDR3 runs 15 residues. This chain's CDR3 is CASSPLSTANYEQYF. CDR3 coding DNA: TGTGCCAGCAGCCCATTGTCGACAGCCAACTACGAGCAGTACTTC.

The chain couples TRBV5-6 to TRBJ2-1; no clear D. CDR3 length equals 11 residues. V was clipped by 6 bases and J by 7 bases, with 8 bases between them. Germline V gene sequence: CDR1 SGHDT, CDR2 YYEEEE. DNA for the CDR3: TGTGCCAGCAATACTCGGAATGAGCAGTTCTTC. As protein: CASNTRNEQFF.

This chain connects TRBV10-3 to TRBJ2-7, with D tentatively TRBD1 (6 bases). The CDR3 contains 14 residues. Per the germline V gene, CDR1 is ENHRY and CDR2 is SYGVKD. The V end lost 5 bases, the J end lost 0 bases, and 11 bases lay between the germline ends. The CDR3: CAISYRASSYEQYF. In nucleotides, the CDR3 is TGTGCCATCAGTTACAGGGCCAGCTCCTACGAGCAGTACTTC.

This chain joins TRBV4-2 and TRBJ1-1, with D tentatively TRBD1 (5 bases). CDR3 length: 14 residues. The V gene's germline CDR1 is LGHNA and CDR2 YNFKEQ. V lost 0 bases, J lost 4 bases, and 9 bases lay in between. The CDR3 here is CASSQDNGATEAFF. In DNA form, the CDR3 reads TGTGCCAGCAGCCAAGATAATGGGGCCACTGAAGCTTTCTTT.

The chain links TRBV15 to TRBJ1-4; D unclear. Trimming cost V 5 bases and J 4 bases, with 20 bases left between them. Germline V gene sequence: CDR1 LNHNV, CDR2 YYDKDF (reference sequence). The CDR3 length is 17 residues. The CDR3 sequence: CATSPAHELSSNEKLFF. The CDR3 bases are TGTGCCACCAGCCCGGCCCATGAACTAAGTAGTAATGAAAAACTGTTTTTT.

For this clone: One end of the junction fails to match germline, which may point to a read error. The chain combines TRBV7-9 with TRBJ1-1; 8 bases map to TRBD1. Germline V gene sequence: CDR1 SEHNR, CDR2 FQNEAQ (reference sequence). This CDR3 spans 17 amino acids. For the CDR3, the DNA is TGTTCCAGCAGTCGGGCCGGGACAGGCCTTTCTTACACTGAAGCTTTCTTT. It codes for CSSSRAGTGLSYTEAFF.

The chain uses TRBV30 and TRBJ2-7; possibly TRBD1 for D (6 bases). Trimming stripped 0 bases from V and 6 bases from J, with 21 bases between. The CDR3 extends over 16 amino acids. Germline V CDR1 and CDR2: GTSNPN, SVGIG (reference sequence). CDR3 in DNA: TGTGCCTGGAGTGTCCTAGTAGCGCCGAAAGGGGGCGAGCAGTACTTC. This sequence encodes CAWSVLVAPKGGEQYF.

The chain carries TRBV5-8 and TRBJ2-3, with a tentative D call TRBD2 (5 bases). From germline, CDR1 is SGHTS and CDR2 YDEGEE. The CDR3 runs 11 residues. V was clipped by 5 bases and J by 4 bases, with 5 bases between them. DNA for the CDR3: TGTGCCAGCAGGAGGGCAGATACGCAGTATTTT. Amino acid sequence: CASRRADTQYF.

V and J are TRBV5-8 and TRBJ2-7; maybe TRBD2 (5 bases). V dropped 3 bases and J dropped 6 bases, with 25 bases sitting between them. This CDR3 is 17 amino acids long. Looked up from germline, CDR1 is SGHTS and CDR2 is YDEGEE. The CDR3 loop reads CASSYPAVVLGFGEQYF. The CDR3, as DNA: TGTGCCAGCAGCTACCCAGCGGTCGTACTTGGATTTGGCGAGCAGTACTTC.

This rearrangement joins TRBV6-6 to TRBJ1-5, with D perhaps TRBD1 (6 bases). The germline gives CDR1 MNHNY, CDR2 SVGAGI (reference sequence). Trimming shortened V by 2 bases and J by 4 bases, and 15 bases separated the two germline ends. CDR3 size: 16 residues. The CDR3 loop reads CASSYGAGASNQPQHF. Here the CDR3 DNA reads TGTGCCAGCAGTTACGGTGCGGGGGCCTCAAATCAGCCCCAGCATTTT.

The gene calls are TRBV7-2 and TRBJ1-5; D is uncertain. The CDR3 totals 13 residues. Trimming pared 3 bases from V and 4 bases from J, leaving 7 bases between. Germline V lookup: CDR1 SGHTA, CDR2 FQGNSA. The CDR3 sequence: CASSLGRNQPQHF. The CDR3 DNA reads TGTGCCAGCAGCTTGGGGAGAAATCAGCCCCAGCATTTT.

This chain connects TRBV28 to TRBJ2-6, with 10 bases aligning to TRBD1. From germline, CDR1 is MDHEN and CDR2 SYDVKM. This CDR3 region has 18 residues. J lost 4 bases, V lost 4 bases, and 10 bases had no gene match. CDR3 sequence (DNA): TGTGCCAGCAGTTCGGGACAGGGGATGACTCTGGGGGCCAACGTCCTGACTTTC. Translating gives CASSSGQGMTLGANVLTF. The full variable domain, completed using reference TRBV28 and TRBJ2-6, is DVKVTQSSRYLVKRTGEKVFLECVQDMDHENMFWYRQDPGLGLRLIYFSYDVKMKEKGDIPEGYSVSREKKERFSLILESASTNQTSMYLCASSSGQGMTLGANVLTFGAGSRLTVL.

This chain connects TRBV14 to TRBJ2-1; tentatively, D is TRBD2 (6 bases). Germline-derived CDR1 and CDR2 are SGHDN and FVKESK. V was shortened by 3 bases and J by 3 bases, with 12 bases between the two germline ends. CDR3 size: 15 residues. DNA of the CDR3: TGTGCCAGCAGCCAGGAGGGCCAGGTCTACAATGAGCAGTTCTTC. Translating it yields CASSQEGQVYNEQFF.

V usage is TRBV7-3 and J usage is TRBJ2-1; TRBD2 matches at 9 bases. The CDR3 has 15 amino acids. Germline-derived CDR1 and CDR2 are SGHTA and FQGTGA. The junction had 11 bases not matched to a gene; V was cut back by 6 bases and J by 8 bases. The CDR3 coding sequence is TGTGCCAGCAGATACCTTAGCGGGAGCAGCGATGAGCAGTTCTTC. Amino acid sequence: CASRYLSGSSDEQFF.

The J gene is TRBJ2-7, the V gene TRBV28; 11 bases line up with TRBD2. Trimming at V came to 8 bases and at J to 3 bases, leaving 9 bases not matched to a gene. Per germline, CDR1 MDHEN and CDR2 SYDVKM. The CDR3 spans 15 residues. Here the CDR3 reads CASGKIAGGHYEQYF. For the CDR3, the DNA is TGTGCCAGCGGGAAAATAGCGGGAGGGCACTACGAGCAGTACTTC. Full variable domain (remainder filled in from reference TRBV28 and TRBJ2-7): DVKVTQSSRYLVKRTGEKVFLECVQDMDHENMFWYRQDPGLGLRLIYFSYDVKMKEKGDIPEGYSVSREKKERFSLILESASTNQTSMYLCASGKIAGGHYEQYFGPGTRLTVT.

This clone was observed once. This chain joins TRBV11-2 and TRBJ2-2, with 8 nucleotides matching TRBD2. CDR1 SGHAT and CDR2 FQNNGV come from the germline V gene. CDR3 length equals 16 residues. Germline trimming cut 4 bases from V and 5 bases from J; bases unmatched to any gene: 9. CDR3 sequence reads: CASSSRAGVRTGELFF. The CDR3 DNA is TGTGCCAGCAGCTCCCGAGCGGGAGTTCGTACCGGGGAGCTGTTTTTT.

This clone was seen a few times. The rearrangement joins TRBV6-5 to TRBJ2-5; D gene uncertain. The CDR3 spans 12 residues. Germline lookup yields CDR1 MNHEY and CDR2 SVGAGI. Trimming removed 6 bases at V and 2 bases at J, with 7 bases between. The CDR3 nucleotides read TGTGCCAGCAGCCGCGATCAAGAGACCCAGTACTTC. Encoded protein: CASSRDQETQYF.

The chain has TRBV2 and TRBJ2-7, with TRBD2 matching over 10 bases. V lost 5 bases, J lost 2 bases, and 0 bases stayed unmatched. Germline V gives CDR1 SNHLY, CDR2 FYNNEI. This CDR3 is built from 13 residues. Written as DNA, the CDR3 is TGTGCCAGCAGTAGCGGGAGGGCCTACGAGCAGTACTTC. Translating gives CASSSGRAYEQYF.